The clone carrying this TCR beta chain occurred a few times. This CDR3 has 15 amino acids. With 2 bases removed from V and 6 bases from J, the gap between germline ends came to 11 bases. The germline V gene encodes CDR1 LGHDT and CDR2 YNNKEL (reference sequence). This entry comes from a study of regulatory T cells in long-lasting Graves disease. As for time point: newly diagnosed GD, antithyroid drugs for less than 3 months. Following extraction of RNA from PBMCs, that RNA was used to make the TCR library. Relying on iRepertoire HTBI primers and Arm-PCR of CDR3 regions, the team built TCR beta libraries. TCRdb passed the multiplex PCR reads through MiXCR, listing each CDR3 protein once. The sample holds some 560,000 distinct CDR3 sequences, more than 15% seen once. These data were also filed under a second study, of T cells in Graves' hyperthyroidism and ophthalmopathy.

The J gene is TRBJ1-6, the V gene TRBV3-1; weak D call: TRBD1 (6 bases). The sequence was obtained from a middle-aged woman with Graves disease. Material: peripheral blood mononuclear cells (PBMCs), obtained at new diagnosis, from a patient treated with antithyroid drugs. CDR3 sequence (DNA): TGTGCCAGCAGCCAAACAGGGTCCCCTAATTCACCCCTCCACTTT. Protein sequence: CASSQTGSPNSPLHF.